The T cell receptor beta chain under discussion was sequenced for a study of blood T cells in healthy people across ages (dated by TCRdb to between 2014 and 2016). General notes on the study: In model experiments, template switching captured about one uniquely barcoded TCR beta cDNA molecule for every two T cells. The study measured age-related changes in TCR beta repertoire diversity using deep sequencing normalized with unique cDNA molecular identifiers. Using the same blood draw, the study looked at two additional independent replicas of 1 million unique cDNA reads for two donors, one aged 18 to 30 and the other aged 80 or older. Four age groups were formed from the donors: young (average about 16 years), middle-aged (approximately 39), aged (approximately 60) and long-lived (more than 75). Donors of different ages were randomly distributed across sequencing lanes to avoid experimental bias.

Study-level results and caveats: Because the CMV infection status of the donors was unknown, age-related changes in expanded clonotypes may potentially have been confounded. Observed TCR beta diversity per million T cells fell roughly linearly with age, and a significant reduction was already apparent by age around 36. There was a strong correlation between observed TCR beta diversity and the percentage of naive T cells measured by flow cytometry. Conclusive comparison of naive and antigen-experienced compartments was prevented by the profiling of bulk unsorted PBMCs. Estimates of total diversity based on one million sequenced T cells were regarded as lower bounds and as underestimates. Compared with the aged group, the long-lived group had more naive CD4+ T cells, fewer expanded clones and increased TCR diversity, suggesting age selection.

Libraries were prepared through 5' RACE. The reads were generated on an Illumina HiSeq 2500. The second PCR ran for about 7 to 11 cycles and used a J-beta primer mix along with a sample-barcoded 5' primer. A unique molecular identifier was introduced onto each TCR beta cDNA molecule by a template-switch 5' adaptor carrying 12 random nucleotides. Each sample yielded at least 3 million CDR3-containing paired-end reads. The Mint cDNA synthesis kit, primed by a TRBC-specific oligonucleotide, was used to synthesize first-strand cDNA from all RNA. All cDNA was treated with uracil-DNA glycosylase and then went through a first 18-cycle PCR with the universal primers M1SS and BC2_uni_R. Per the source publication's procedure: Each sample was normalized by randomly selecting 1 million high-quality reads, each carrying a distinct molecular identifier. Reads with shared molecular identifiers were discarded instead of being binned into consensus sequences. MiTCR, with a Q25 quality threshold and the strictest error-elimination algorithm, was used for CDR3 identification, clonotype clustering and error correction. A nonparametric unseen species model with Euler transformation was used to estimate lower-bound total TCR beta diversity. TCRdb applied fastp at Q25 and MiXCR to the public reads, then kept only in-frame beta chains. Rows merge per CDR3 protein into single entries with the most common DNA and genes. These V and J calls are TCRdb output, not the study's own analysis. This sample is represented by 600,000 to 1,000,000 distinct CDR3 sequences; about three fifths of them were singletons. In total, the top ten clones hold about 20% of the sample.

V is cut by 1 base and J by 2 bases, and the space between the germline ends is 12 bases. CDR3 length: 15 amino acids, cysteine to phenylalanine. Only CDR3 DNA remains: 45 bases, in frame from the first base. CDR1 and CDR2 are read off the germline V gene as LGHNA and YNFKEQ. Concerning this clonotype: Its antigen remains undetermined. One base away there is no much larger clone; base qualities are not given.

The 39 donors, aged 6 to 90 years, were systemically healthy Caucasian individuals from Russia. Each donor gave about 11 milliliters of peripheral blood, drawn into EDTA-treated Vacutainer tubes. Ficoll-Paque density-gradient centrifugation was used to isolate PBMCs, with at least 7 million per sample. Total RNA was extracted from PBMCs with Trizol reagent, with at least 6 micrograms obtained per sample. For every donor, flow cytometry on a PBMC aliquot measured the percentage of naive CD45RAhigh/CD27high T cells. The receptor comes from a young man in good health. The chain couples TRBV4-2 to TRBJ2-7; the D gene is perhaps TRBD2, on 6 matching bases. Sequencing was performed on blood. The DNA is TGTGCCAGCAGCCAAGGGCGGGATCCTACCTACGAGCAGTACTTC. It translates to CASSQGRDPTYEQYF.